This passage covers 26 T cell receptor beta chains from one sample sequenced in a study of blood T cell repertoires in COVID-19. Here immunoSEQ multiplex PCR was the method, and the copy in TCRdb shows in-frame clones only, minus some. The data hold over 250,000 clones, with about 88% observed a single time. Sequences were obtained from peripheral blood. The source is a woman in her thirties or forties who had recovered from COVID-19.

V usage is TRBV6-2 or TRBV6-3 and J usage is TRBJ1-5, with D tentatively TRBD1 (5 bases). Trimming stripped 3 bases from V and 1 base from J, with 16 bases between. From germline, CDR1 is MNHEY and CDR2 SVGEGT. CDR3 length: 17 residues. As DNA, the CDR3 is TGTGCCAGCAGTTATGGGTTCGGCGGGGGAAGCAATCAGCCCCAGCATTTT. This translates into CASSYGFGGGSNQPQHF.

The chain uses TRBV7-9 and TRBJ2-7, with 10 bases matching TRBD1. Germline loops: CDR1 SEHNR, CDR2 FQNEAQ (reference sequence). Trimming at V came to 5 bases and at J to 7 bases, leaving 14 bases not matched to a gene. This CDR3 comprises 16 residues. The CDR3 DNA reads TGTGCCAGCAGCACCCCTGGGGGGGACAGGGGTTGGGAGCAGTACTTC. Its protein product is CASSTPGGDRGWEQYF.

This clone was seen a few times. V usage is TRBV3-1 (or the pseudogene TRBV3-2) and J usage is TRBJ2-2, with 11 bases lining up with TRBD2. Germline CDR1 LGHDT, CDR2 YNNKEL (reference sequence). The CDR3 consists of 17 residues. Trimming at V came to 0 bases and at J to 5 bases, leaving 5 bases not matched to a gene. The CDR3 nucleotides read TGTGCCAGCAGCCAAGAAAGGGCTAGCGGGAGGACCGGGGAGCTGTTTTTT. Its protein product is CASSQERASGRTGELFF.

The rearrangement links TRBV6-2 or TRBV6-3 to TRBJ2-1; TRBD2 agrees at 7 bases. CDR3 length: 16 residues. V dropped 6 bases and J dropped 8; count of bases not matched to a gene: 16. Germline CDR1 reads MNHEY; CDR2 reads SVGEGT. The CDR3 DNA follows: TGTGCCAGCAGCAACCGACTAGCCGTCTCGGGCTATGAGCAGTTCTTC. As protein: CASSNRLAVSGYEQFF.

This clone was found once. CDR3 residues: CASSRTRTAGTQYF. CDR3 sequence (DNA): TGTGCCAGCAGCCGCACTAGAACCGCGGGGACCCAGTACTTC. The rearrangement links TRBV7-2 to TRBJ2-5; possibly TRBD2 for D (5 bases). CDR3 length equals 14 residues. V was trimmed by 5 bases and J by 7 bases, leaving 17 bases between them. Germline V gene lookup returns CDR1 SGHTA and CDR2 FQGNSA. The entire variable domain, with the rest obtained from reference TRBV7-2 and TRBJ2-5, is as follows: GAGVSQSPSNKVTEKGKDVELRCDPISGHTALYWYRQSLGQGLEFLIYFQGNSAPDKSGLPSDRFSAERTGGSVSTLTIQRTQQEDSAVYLCASSRTRTAGTQYFGPGTRLLVL.

The sample holds a few counts of this clone. The chain uses TRBV7-8 and TRBJ1-3; no clear D. The CDR3 totals 17 residues. Germline CDR1 SGHVS, CDR2 FQNEAQ. The V end lost 0 bases, the J end lost 0 bases, and 12 bases lay between the germline ends. The CDR3 DNA reads TGTGCCAGCAGCTTAGCGCTGTCAGCGAGCTCTGGAAACACCATATATTTT. Its translation: CASSLALSASSGNTIYF.

The chain joins TRBV10-2 to TRBJ2-5; the D gene is possibly TRBD2 (7 bases). Germline CDR1 WSHSY, CDR2 SAAADI. The length of the CDR3 is 17 residues. The chain's CDR3 is CAGGGLADRLHQETQYF. For the CDR3, the DNA is TGCGCGGGGGGCGGGCTAGCGGACCGACTGCATCAAGAGACCCAGTACTTC.

A single count supports this clone. V usage is TRBV9 and J usage is TRBJ1-1; 10 bases map to TRBD1. V lost 3 bases and J lost 6; bases outside the gene matches: 8. Germline CDR1 SGDLS, CDR2 YYNGEE. The CDR3 loop spans 15 amino acids. In nucleotides, the CDR3 is TGTGCCAGCAGCGCCGGACAGGGGGTAGACGCTGAAGCTTTCTTT. Its translation: CASSAGQGVDAEAFF.

This clone showed up just a few times. The gene calls are TRBV7-2 and TRBJ1-1; 10 bases map to TRBD1. Germline V CDR1 and CDR2: SGHTA, FQGNSA. Losses at the gene ends were 5 bases for V and 3 bases for J; bases not matched to a gene: 9. This CDR3 spans 16 amino acids. The CDR3: CASSHPTGGGYTEAFF. As DNA, the CDR3 is TGTGCCAGCAGCCACCCGACAGGGGGCGGGTACACTGAAGCTTTCTTT.

V gene TRBV29-1 combines with J gene TRBJ1-2, with 7 bases fitting TRBD1. The V gene end was trimmed by 7 bases and the J gene end by 2 bases; junction bases not matched to a gene: 4. The CDR3 is 12 amino acids. Germline loops: CDR1 SQVTM, CDR2 ANQGSEA. CDR3 sequence (DNA): TGCAGCGGGGAGACAGGGAACTATGGCTACACCTTC. Translated: CSGETGNYGYTF.

The chain is built from TRBV5-1 and TRBJ2-7; 10 bases are a match to TRBD1. With 8 bases clipped from V and 0 bases from J, the junction kept 8 bases outside the gene matches. CDR3 length: 15 amino acids. Germline CDR1 SGHRS, CDR2 YFSETQ. The CDR3 region is CASGPGQGPSYEQYF. The CDR3 bases are TGCGCCAGTGGCCCGGGACAGGGGCCCTCCTACGAGCAGTACTTC.

The V gene is TRBV9, the J gene TRBJ2-7; the match to TRBD1 covers 11 bases. The ends lost 4 bases at V and 7 bases at J; junction bases unmatched: 7. Germline V CDR1 and CDR2: SGDLS, YYNGEE. The CDR3 has 14 amino acids. CDR3 loop: CASSPRDRGCEQYV. The CDR3 bases are TGTGCCAGCAGCCCCCGGGACAGGGGGTGTGAGCAGTACGTC.

The rearrangement links TRBV19 to TRBJ1-6; 9 nucleotides align to TRBD1. Germline V gene sequence: CDR1 LNHDA, CDR2 SQIVND (reference sequence). Trimming removed 7 bases from V and 8 bases from J; junction bases left unmatched: 6. CDR3 length: 14 amino acids. CDR3 amino acids: CASTPDRGDSPLHF. CDR3 coding DNA: TGTGCCAGTACCCCAGACAGGGGGGATTCACCCCTCCACTTT.

Comments on this clone: Within the sample, other DNA sequences also encode this same CDR3. The V call is TRBV7-2, the J call TRBJ1-2; perhaps TRBD1 as D (5 bases). Germline V CDR1 and CDR2: SGHTA, FQGNSA. Trimming shortened V by 5 bases and J by 3 bases, and 13 bases separated the two germline ends. The CDR3 runs 14 residues. As DNA, the CDR3 is TGTGCCAGCAGCCCGGGGGTGGGGGACTATGGCTACACCTTC. Protein sequence: CASSPGVGDYGYTF.

The chain joins TRBV6-5 to TRBJ1-1, with 9 bases identical to TRBD1. The CDR3 spans 15 residues. Germline assignment: CDR1 MNHEY and CDR2 SVGAGI. J was trimmed by 1 base and V by 6 bases; bases with no gene match: 6. The DNA for the CDR3 is TGTGCCAGCAGAACAGGGGGCGGGGGGAACACTGAAGCTTTCTTT. Translation gives CASRTGGGGNTEAFF.

This clone was recorded once. CDR3 sequence reads: CASSPGLGPYNEQFF. In DNA, the CDR3 is TGTGCCAGTAGCCCGGGACTAGGGCCCTACAATGAGCAGTTCTTC. The chain couples TRBV19 to TRBJ2-1; 8 bases agree with TRBD2. Germline trimming cut 6 bases from V and 2 bases from J; bases unmatched to any gene: 6. The CDR3 covers 15 residues. CDR1 and CDR2 from the germline V gene are LNHDA and SQIVND (reference sequence). Looking up the rest from reference TRBV19 and TRBJ2-1 gives the full variable domain: DGGITQSPKYLFRKEGQNVTLSCEQNLNHDAMYWYRQDPGQGLRLIYYSQIVNDFQKGDIAEGYSVSREKKESFPLTVTSAQKNPTAFYLCASSPGLGPYNEQFFGPGTRLTVL.

The chain carries TRBV18 and TRBJ2-2; TRBD2 matches at 11 bases. The CDR3 loop spans 15 amino acids. V trimming: 5 bases; J trimming: 2 bases; junction bases outside the gene matches: 1. From germline, CDR1 is KGHSH and CDR2 LQKENI. CDR3 in DNA: TGTGCCAGCTCAGGACTAGCGGGCAACACCGGGGAGCTGTTTTTT. Its translation is CASSGLAGNTGELFF.

The rearrangement links TRBV6-6 to TRBJ2-2, with 13 bases aligning to TRBD2. Germline assignment: CDR1 MNHNY and CDR2 SVGAGI (reference sequence). This CDR3 has 16 amino acids. Germline trimming cut 6 bases from V and 7 bases from J; bases unmatched to any gene: 8. DNA of the CDR3: TGTGCCAGCAGCTTACTAGCGGGAGGGGTCGGCGGGGAGCTGTTTTTT. This sequence encodes CASSLLAGGVGGELFF.

J is TRBJ1-2 and V is TRBV19, with D tentatively TRBD1 (5 bases). The CDR3 sequence is 17 residues long. Between the trimmed V and J ends, which lost 7 bases and 1 base, there was a span of 22 bases. From germline, CDR1 is LNHDA and CDR2 SQIVND (reference sequence). CDR3: CASTTTWGRVHNYGYTF. CDR3 DNA: TGTGCCAGTACCACTACCTGGGGCAGGGTGCATAACTATGGCTACACCTTC.

This clone was detected once. V and J are TRBV30 and TRBJ2-1; 12 bases fit TRBD2. V lost 0 bases to trimming and J lost 0 bases; unmatched junction nucleotides: 9. Per germline, CDR1 GTSNPN and CDR2 SVGIG (reference sequence). CDR3 length: 19 residues. The CDR3 nucleotides read TGTGCCTGGAGTGTCGCTAGCGGGAGGGGGGGTCCCTCCTACAATGAGCAGTTCTTC. It encodes CAWSVASGRGGPSYNEQFF.

The chain carries TRBV7-9 and TRBJ1-6, with 9 bases identical to TRBD1. CDR3 length: 19 amino acids. The V gene's germline CDR1 is SEHNR and CDR2 FQNEAQ (reference sequence). The V and J ends lost 4 bases and 6 bases, in that order; junction bases with no gene match: 16. CDR3 nucleotide sequence: TGTGCCAGCAGCTCAGCCGGGACAGGGCGCACCGGGCGTAATTCACCCCTCCACTTT. This translates into CASSSAGTGRTGRNSPLHF.

The V call is TRBV24-1, the J call TRBJ1-5; the match to TRBD1 covers 8 bases. This CDR3 is built from 13 residues. The V gene end was trimmed by 4 bases and the J gene end by 9 bases; junction bases not matched to a gene: 4. Per germline, CDR1 KGHDR and CDR2 SFDVKD. The CDR3 nucleotides read TGTGCCACCAGTGAAAGGGACAGGCGGCCCCAGCATTTT. It is translated as CATSERDRRPQHF.

J is TRBJ1-5 and V is TRBV28, with D maybe TRBD1 (6 bases). The CDR3 length is 20 residues. Germline CDR1 MDHEN, CDR2 SYDVKM. Deletions cut 4 bases from V and 0 bases from J, with 25 bases between. The CDR3 DNA is TGTGCCAGCAGTTCTCTCCCCAGGGGTATCGAAAGTTATAGCAATCAGCCCCAGCATTTT. Translation: CASSSLPRGIESYSNQPQHF.

The chain recombines TRBV6-5 with TRBJ2-1, with 10 bases that match TRBD2. This CDR3 has 14 amino acids. CDR1 is MNHEY, CDR2 SVGAGI, per germline. V was pared by 6 bases and J by 6 bases, with 5 bases of the junction left unmatched. CDR3 region: CASRGAGGPNEQFF. The CDR3 coding sequence is TGTGCCAGCAGGGGAGCGGGAGGGCCCAATGAGCAGTTCTTC.

The chain employs TRBV19 and TRBJ1-1; D not certain. Germline V gene lookup returns CDR1 LNHDA and CDR2 SQIVND (reference sequence). Trimming cost V 3 bases and J 3 bases, with 5 bases left between them. The CDR3 is 12 amino acids. For the CDR3, the DNA is TGTGCCAGTAGTATCCAGGACACTGAAGCTTTCTTT. Its protein is CASSIQDTEAFF. The variable domain in full, completed from reference TRBV19 and TRBJ1-1, reads DGGITQSPKYLFRKEGQNVTLSCEQNLNHDAMYWYRQDPGQGLRLIYYSQIVNDFQKGDIAEGYSVSREKKESFPLTVTSAQKNPTAFYLCASSIQDTEAFFGQGTRLTVV.

V usage is TRBV7-8 and J usage is TRBJ1-1; possible D gene TRBD1, 6 bases. CDR3 size: 15 residues. V was trimmed by 1 base and J by 4 bases, leaving 13 bases between them. The germline V gene has CDR1 SGHVS and CDR2 FQNEAQ. Here the CDR3 DNA reads TGTGCCAGCAGCTTAGACCAGGGGCCGGGCACTGAAGCTTTCTTT. Translation gives CASSLDQGPGTEAFF.